Listed below are T cell receptor beta chains from one sample, sequenced in a study of CD8+ T cells in alopecia areata. The table came from immunoSEQ multiplex PCR; TCRdb's copy has only in-frame clones and leaves some out. The table lists around 6,900 clones, approximately 71% of them singletons, with around 16% in the top ten. Sample: skin, taken at week 4, from a patient treated with tofacitinib. The receptors originated from a human donor with alopecia areata. The CDR3 runs from the conserved cysteine through the conserved F or W. Fields, in order: V gene, D gene, clone size, J gene, CDR3 DNA, CDR3 protein. The D gene is left open where the match is weak. The listing skips clone size in some rows; elsewhere it reads once, few, many or a size class.

>TRBV9|NA|once|TRBJ1-1
TGTGCCAGCAGCGTAGGGTTCTTGGGGAACACTGAAGCTTTCTTT
CASSVGFLGNTEAFF
>TRBV6-1|NA|NA|TRBJ1-5
TGTGCCAGCAGTGATGTCACAGGGAACGGCGATCAGCCCCAGCATTTT
CASSDVTGNGDQPQHF
>TRBV5-4|NA|NA|TRBJ1-2
TGTGCCAGCAGAACTCCGTACTATGGCTACACCTTC
CASRTPYYGYTF
>TRBV10-2|NA|large|TRBJ1-1
TGCGCCAGCAGTGATGAAAGGGGAACCGAAGCTTTCTTT
CASSDERGTEAFF
>TRBV6-5|TRBD1|few|TRBJ1-5
TGTGCCAGCACCTCCGGGACAGGGCTAAATCAGCCCCAGCATTTT
CASTSGTGLNQPQHF
>TRBV18|NA|NA|TRBJ1-1
TGTGCCAGCTCACCAGGGGTTGAAGCTTTCTTT
CASSPGVEAFF
>TRBV7-6|TRBD2|NA|TRBJ2-7
TGTGCCAGCAGCGCAAGACTAGCGGGGACCTACGAGCAGTACTTC
CASSARLAGTYEQYF
>TRBV6-6|NA|NA|TRBJ2-3
TGTGCCAGCAGTTACTCCCAGGCTAGCACAGATACGCAGTATTTT
CASSYSQASTDTQYF
>TRBV13|NA|NA|TRBJ1-5
TGTGCCAGCAGCTCCAGGGTCTTAGGAGTAAATCAGCCCCAGCATTTT
CASSSRVLGVNQPQHF
>TRBV4-1|TRBD1|NA|TRBJ1-1
TGCGCCAGCAGCCGCCCGGACAGGGGCGGCGCTTTCTTT
CASSRPDRGGAFF
>TRBV9|NA|NA|TRBJ2-1
TGTGCCAGCAGCGTAGACGGGGTGACCTACAATGAGCAGTTCTTC
CASSVDGVTYNEQFF
>TRBV28|TRBD1|NA|TRBJ2-2
TGTGCCAGCAGTGGCACCCGACAGGGGGCGAACACCGGGGAGCTGTTTTTT
CASSGTRQGANTGELFF
>TRBV27|NA|NA|TRBJ1-5
TGTGCCAGCAGTTTAATGGCAGGGGTAAATCAGCCCCAGCATTTT
CASSLMAGVNQPQHF
>TRBV5-1|NA|NA|TRBJ1-2
TGCGCCAGCAATGAAGGACAGAGCTATGGCTACACCTTC
CASNEGQSYGYTF
>TRBV6-1|TRBD2|NA|TRBJ2-7
TGTGCCAGCAGTGGGGGACTAGCGGGATCCTACGAGCAGTACTTC
CASSGGLAGSYEQYF
>TRBV30|TRBD2|NA|TRBJ2-1
TGTGCCTGGGACCCGGGACTAGCGTCATACAATGAACAGTTCTTC
CAWDPGLASYNEQFF
>TRBV18|NA|NA|TRBJ2-7
TGTGCCAGCTCACCATCCGCCCTCGAGCAGTACTTC
CASSPSALEQYF
>TRBV21-1|NA|NA|TRBJ2-7
TGTCCCAGCAGCAAAGGGCCCTTAACAGGGGGTTTTTCCTACGAGCAGTACTTC
CPSSKGPLTGGFSYEQYF
>TRBV30|NA|once|TRBJ2-2
TGTGCCTCCGATCTCCCCCGGGAGCTGTTTTTT
CASDLPRELFF
>TRBV29-1|NA|NA|TRBJ2-7
TGCAGCGTTGGCGACGGATACGAGCAGTACTTC
CSVGDGYEQYF
>TRBV29-1|NA|NA|TRBJ1-2
TGCAGCGTTGAAGAACCCGACCGGTTCTATGGCTACACCTTC
CSVEEPDRFYGYTF
>TRBV27|NA|NA|TRBJ1-2
TGTGCCAGCAGTCCTTACGGGGGGAACTATGGCTACACCTTC
CASSPYGGNYGYTF
>TRBV6-1|NA|NA|TRBJ1-1
TGTGCCAGCAGTACAGGTGGCACTGAAGCTTTCTTT
CASSTGGTEAFF
>TRBV7-9|TRBD1|once|TRBJ2-2
TGTGCCAGCAGCTTAGGAGACAGGGAGTATGACACCGGGGAGCTGTTTTTT
CASSLGDREYDTGELFF
>TRBV4-1|TRBD2|once|TRBJ2-1
TGCGCCAGCAGCCAAGCGGCTCCGGGACTAGCGGGGGTTGAGCAGTTCTTC
CASSQAAPGLAGVEQFF
>TRBV5-4|NA|NA|TRBJ1-2
TGTGCCAGCAGCTTGATTGGACCCAGGGGACCACTTAACTATGGCTACACCTTC
CASSLIGPRGPLNYGYTF
>TRBV2|NA|NA|TRBJ2-1
TGTGCCAGCAGTGGGCTAGAGGGCGAGCAGTTCTTC
CASSGLEGEQFF
>TRBV7-3|NA|NA|TRBJ1-2
TGTGCCAGCAGCTTAACGAACGGCAGGATTAGTGGCTACACCTTC
CASSLTNGRISGYTF
>TRBV18|TRBD1|NA|TRBJ1-4
TGTGCCAGCTCACCGGACAGGGGTGAAAAACTGTTTTTT
CASSPDRGEKLFF
>TRBV19|NA|NA|TRBJ2-2
TGTGCCAGTAGTATGGGCGGGGAGCTGTTTTTT
CASSMGGELFF
>TRBV29-1|TRBD1|NA|TRBJ1-1
TGCAGCGTCGAACAGGGGGGGAACACTGAAGCTTTCTTT
CSVEQGGNTEAFF
>TRBV29-1|NA|NA|TRBJ2-5
TGCAGCGTTGAACCCCAACAGGGGAGGCAGACCCAGTACTTC
CSVEPQQGRQTQYF
>TRBV7-9|TRBD1|NA|TRBJ1-6
TGTGCCAGCAGCCGGGACAGGGGAGGAACCTATAATTCACCCCTCCACTTT
CASSRDRGGTYNSPLHF
>TRBV29-1|TRBD1|NA|TRBJ1-2
TGCAGCGTTGAAGTTGGTTCCGGGACAGGGGGCGTCTACACCTTC
CSVEVGSGTGGVYTF
>TRBV5-1|NA|few|TRBJ1-4
TGCGCCAGCAGCTTGGAGGGGGGCTGGGGTGAAAAACTGTTTTTT
CASSLEGGWGEKLFF
>TRBV5-6|NA|NA|TRBJ1-3
TGTGCCAGCAGCTTTTCTTCCTCTGGAAACACCATATATTTT
CASSFSSSGNTIYF
>TRBV5-1|NA|few|TRBJ2-3
TGCGCCAGCAGCCCCGCCTACACAGATACGCAGTATTTT
CASSPAYTDTQYF
>TRBV2|TRBD1|NA|TRBJ1-5
TGTGCCAGCAGCGAAGACAGGGCGAGTACGGTTAATCAGCCCCAGCATTTT
CASSEDRASTVNQPQHF
>TRBV27|NA|NA|TRBJ2-4
TGTGCCAGCAGTTTGAGTGTGGGCAGCGGAAACATTCAGTACTTC
CASSLSVGSGNIQYF
>TRBV28|NA|NA|TRBJ1-2
TGTGCCAGCAGTTTTAGTTCGACGGGCTATGGCTACACCTTC
CASSFSSTGYGYTF
>TRBV6-5|NA|NA|TRBJ1-1
TGTGCCAGCAGTTATTCGACAGCCCACACTGAAGCTTTCTTT
CASSYSTAHTEAFF
>TRBV9|NA|NA|TRBJ2-6
TGTGCCAGTTCTTCCGGGGCCAACGTCCTGACTTTC
CASSSGANVLTF